A selection of T cell receptor beta chains follows, all from one sample in a study of CD4 T cells in relation to SARS-CoV-2 and coronaviruses. Sequencing used immunoSEQ multiplex PCR; TCRdb keeps in-frame clones, though not all of them. The sample carries roughly 71,000 clones, 87% recorded once. Sequencing was performed on memory CD4+ T cells from PBMCs. All receptors derive from a human donor in good health. Both conserved end residues are part of each CDR3. Each record gives: J gene, clone size, V gene, D gene, CDR3 DNA, CDR3 protein. D genes are given only for firm matches. Only some rows state a clone size, as once, few, many or a class for expanded clones.

j_call: TRBJ2-3; clone_size: NA; v_call: TRBV28; d_call: TRBD2; cdr3_nt: TGTGCCAGCAGTTCCGCGGCTAGCGGGAAAAGCACAGATACGCAGTATTTT; cdr3_aa: CASSSAASGKSTDTQYF
j_call: TRBJ2-2; clone_size: NA; v_call: TRBV11-3; d_call: TRBD1; cdr3_nt: TGTGCCAGCAGCTTCGGGGACAGGGTGGACACCGGGGAGCTGTTTTTT; cdr3_aa: CASSFGDRVDTGELFF
j_call: TRBJ2-7; clone_size: few; v_call: TRBV25-1; d_call: TRBD2; cdr3_nt: TGTGCCAGCAGTGAATCTAGCGGGTTCCCCCGCGAGCAGTACTTC; cdr3_aa: CASSESSGFPREQYF
j_call: TRBJ2-7; clone_size: NA; v_call: TRBV27; d_call: TRBD1; cdr3_nt: TGTGCCAGCAGGCCGGGACAGGGGTCCTACGAGCAGTACTTC; cdr3_aa: CASRPGQGSYEQYF
j_call: TRBJ1-2; clone_size: NA; v_call: TRBV7-9; d_call: NA; cdr3_nt: TGTGCCAGCAGCTTAGGCACTAACTATGGCTACACCTTC; cdr3_aa: CASSLGTNYGYTF
j_call: TRBJ2-4; clone_size: NA; v_call: TRBV6-5; d_call: NA; cdr3_nt: TGTGCCAGCAGCCGGACAGCAATAGCCAAAAACATTCAGTACTTC; cdr3_aa: CASSRTAIAKNIQYF
j_call: TRBJ1-1; clone_size: NA; v_call: TRBV3-1/TRBV3-2; d_call: NA; cdr3_nt: TGTGCCAGCAGCCTCGGTATTTCTGAAGCTTTCTTT; cdr3_aa: CASSLGISEAFF
j_call: TRBJ1-1; clone_size: NA; v_call: TRBV24-1; d_call: NA; cdr3_nt: TGTGCCACCAGTGGGACCACAGGGACTAACACTGAAGCTTTCTTT; cdr3_aa: CATSGTTGTNTEAFF
j_call: TRBJ1-2; clone_size: NA; v_call: TRBV28; d_call: NA; cdr3_nt: TGTGCCAGCAGTTTTAACGGGGGGATTGGAACTAACTATGGCTACACCTTC; cdr3_aa: CASSFNGGIGTNYGYTF
j_call: TRBJ1-5; clone_size: NA; v_call: TRBV28; d_call: NA; cdr3_nt: TGTGCCAGCATGTCGGGCGTCCAGCCCCAGCATTTT; cdr3_aa: CASMSGVQPQHF
j_call: TRBJ2-3; clone_size: NA; v_call: TRBV9; d_call: NA; cdr3_nt: TGTGCCAGCAGCCCAATCGGGCAGCACACAGATACGCAGTATTTT; cdr3_aa: CASSPIGQHTDTQYF
j_call: TRBJ2-7; clone_size: NA; v_call: TRBV7-2; d_call: TRBD1; cdr3_nt: TGTGCCAGCAGCTCTGGACAGGGAGCCATCTACGAGCAGTACTTC; cdr3_aa: CASSSGQGAIYEQYF
j_call: TRBJ1-1; clone_size: NA; v_call: TRBV29-1; d_call: NA; cdr3_nt: TGCAGCGTTGAATCTGGGTCAGGCACTGAAGCTTTCTTT; cdr3_aa: CSVESGSGTEAFF
j_call: TRBJ1-1; clone_size: NA; v_call: TRBV28; d_call: NA; cdr3_nt: TGTGCCAGCCGCGGAGGGCCGAACACTGAAGCTTTCTTT; cdr3_aa: CASRGGPNTEAFF
j_call: TRBJ2-5; clone_size: NA; v_call: TRBV2; d_call: NA; cdr3_nt: TGTGCCAGCAAGGGGGATGAAGAGACCCAGTACTTC; cdr3_aa: CASKGDEETQYF
j_call: TRBJ1-6; clone_size: NA; v_call: TRBV6-5; d_call: NA; cdr3_nt: TGTGCCAGCACCCGAAGGTCAGGAGCGTCACCCCTCCACTTT; cdr3_aa: CASTRRSGASPLHF
j_call: TRBJ1-6; clone_size: few; v_call: TRBV4-1; d_call: NA; cdr3_nt: TGCGCCAGCAGCCCCGGGGGCCGATCTAGCTCCTATAATTCACCCCTCCACTTT; cdr3_aa: CASSPGGRSSSYNSPLHF
j_call: TRBJ1-2; clone_size: NA; v_call: TRBV19; d_call: NA; cdr3_nt: TGTGCCAGTAGTACGAGGAGTAACTATGGCTACACCTTC; cdr3_aa: CASSTRSNYGYTF
j_call: TRBJ2-2; clone_size: NA; v_call: TRBV9; d_call: TRBD2; cdr3_nt: TGTGCCAGCAGCAGGACTAGCGGGATGGTGACCGGGGAGCTGTTTTTT; cdr3_aa: CASSRTSGMVTGELFF
j_call: TRBJ2-3; clone_size: NA; v_call: TRBV7-6; d_call: NA; cdr3_nt: TGTGCCAGCAGCTTAGGACAGGCTGGGAACACAGATACGCAGTATTTT; cdr3_aa: CASSLGQAGNTDTQYF
j_call: TRBJ2-7; clone_size: NA; v_call: TRBV7-2; d_call: TRBD1; cdr3_nt: TGTGCCAGCAGCTTATCAGGGGGTGAGCAGTACTTC; cdr3_aa: CASSLSGGEQYF
j_call: TRBJ1-1; clone_size: NA; v_call: TRBV30; d_call: NA; cdr3_nt: TGTGCCTGGAGTTTCAGGTCGGGTCTTATGGGGGCTTTCTTT; cdr3_aa: CAWSFRSGLMGAFF
j_call: TRBJ2-7; clone_size: NA; v_call: TRBV7-2; d_call: TRBD2; cdr3_nt: TGTGCCAGCAGCCCCCTAGCGGGGACTGGGGGCGAGCAGTACTTC; cdr3_aa: CASSPLAGTGGEQYF
j_call: TRBJ1-6; clone_size: once; v_call: TRBV5-1; d_call: NA; cdr3_nt: TGCGCCAGCAGCTTGGCCGGGGCTGGCAGGGGCAATTCACCCCTCCACTTT; cdr3_aa: CASSLAGAGRGNSPLHF
j_call: TRBJ2-7; clone_size: once; v_call: TRBV19; d_call: NA; cdr3_nt: TGTGCCAGTAGTATTTGGGCTTCTGGAGCCGAGCAGTACTTC; cdr3_aa: CASSIWASGAEQYF
j_call: TRBJ2-2; clone_size: NA; v_call: TRBV5-1; d_call: TRBD1; cdr3_nt: TGCGCCAGCAGCTTGGCCGGGACAGGGGCGACCGGGGAGCTGTTTTTT; cdr3_aa: CASSLAGTGATGELFF
j_call: TRBJ2-3; clone_size: NA; v_call: TRBV4-1; d_call: NA; cdr3_nt: TGCGCCAGCAGCCAAACAGGGAGCACAGATACGCAGTATTTT; cdr3_aa: CASSQTGSTDTQYF
j_call: TRBJ1-4; clone_size: NA; v_call: TRBV18; d_call: NA; cdr3_nt: TGTGCCAGCTCACCTCAAAATGGGGCAACTAATGAAAAACTGTTTTTT; cdr3_aa: CASSPQNGATNEKLFF
j_call: TRBJ1-2; clone_size: few; v_call: TRBV30; d_call: TRBD1; cdr3_nt: TGTGCCTGGCCCTTAGGGGGACAGGGGACCTATGGCTACACCTTC; cdr3_aa: CAWPLGGQGTYGYTF
j_call: TRBJ2-3; clone_size: NA; v_call: TRBV4-1; d_call: NA; cdr3_nt: TGCGCCAGCAGCCAAGATGACGTTAGCGGAGGAAATACGCAGTATTTT; cdr3_aa: CASSQDDVSGGNTQYF
j_call: TRBJ2-5; clone_size: NA; v_call: TRBV7-9; d_call: NA; cdr3_nt: TGTGCCAGCAGCTTTACTAACCAAGAGACCCAGTACTTC; cdr3_aa: CASSFTNQETQYF
j_call: TRBJ2-3; clone_size: NA; v_call: TRBV6-4; d_call: TRBD2; cdr3_nt: TGTGCCAGCAGTGACGGGGGGGCAGATACGCAGTATTTT; cdr3_aa: CASSDGGADTQYF
j_call: TRBJ2-5; clone_size: NA; v_call: TRBV5-4; d_call: TRBD1; cdr3_nt: TGTGCCAGCAGCCTGACAGGGGAACAAGAGACCCAGTACTTC; cdr3_aa: CASSLTGEQETQYF
j_call: TRBJ2-5; clone_size: NA; v_call: TRBV5-5; d_call: NA; cdr3_nt: TGTGCCAGCAGCTTGGGTTGGGGGACCATGGAGCGGACCCAGTACTTC; cdr3_aa: CASSLGWGTMERTQYF
j_call: TRBJ2-5; clone_size: NA; v_call: TRBV7-3; d_call: NA; cdr3_nt: TGTGCCAGCAGCCGCAAGGGGTTCAATGGGGAGACCCAGTACTTC; cdr3_aa: CASSRKGFNGETQYF
j_call: TRBJ1-1; clone_size: NA; v_call: TRBV27; d_call: NA; cdr3_nt: TGTGCCAGCAGTTTAAGTTTCACAGGGCGAGGCACTGAAGCTTTCTTT; cdr3_aa: CASSLSFTGRGTEAFF
j_call: TRBJ2-1; clone_size: NA; v_call: TRBV25-1; d_call: TRBD2; cdr3_nt: TGTGCCAGCAGTGAATACGGGAGCGGGGGGTCGAGGCAGTTCTTC; cdr3_aa: CASSEYGSGGSRQFF
j_call: TRBJ2-7; clone_size: NA; v_call: TRBV28; d_call: NA; cdr3_nt: TGTGCCACCACCACGAGCAGGGGTCTCTACGAGCAGTACTTC; cdr3_aa: CATTTSRGLYEQYF
j_call: TRBJ2-1; clone_size: few; v_call: TRBV5-1; d_call: TRBD2; cdr3_nt: TGCGCCAGCACCAGGGATACTAGCGGGTACGGTGAGCAGTTCTTC; cdr3_aa: CASTRDTSGYGEQFF
j_call: TRBJ2-2; clone_size: NA; v_call: TRBV9; d_call: TRBD2; cdr3_nt: TGTGCCAGCAGCCCAGGAACTAGCGACACCGGGGAGCTGTTTTTT; cdr3_aa: CASSPGTSDTGELFF
j_call: TRBJ2-1; clone_size: NA; v_call: TRBV19; d_call: TRBD1; cdr3_nt: TGTGCCAGTAGTATAATCCAGGGGGCGCTTGGGGGTGAGCAGTTCTTC; cdr3_aa: CASSIIQGALGGEQFF
j_call: TRBJ2-2; clone_size: NA; v_call: TRBV18; d_call: TRBD1; cdr3_nt: TGTGCCAGCTCACCGCAGGGGGCAGCGAACACCGGGGAGCTGTTTTTT; cdr3_aa: CASSPQGAANTGELFF
j_call: TRBJ2-3; clone_size: NA; v_call: TRBV2; d_call: NA; cdr3_nt: TGTGCCACGACTAGTTCAGATACGCAGTATTTT; cdr3_aa: CATTSSDTQYF
j_call: TRBJ2-2; clone_size: NA; v_call: TRBV5-4; d_call: NA; cdr3_nt: TGTGCCAGCAGCCCACCAACAGGGTTCGGAACCGGGGAGCTGTTTTTT; cdr3_aa: CASSPPTGFGTGELFF